The text below deals with one TCR beta chain. TCRdb redid the calling of the 5' RACE reads with MiXCR, one entry per CDR3 protein. The sample has 50,000 to 60,000 distinct CDR3 sequences, 9.5% to 11% seen once. This record comes from a study of early T cells in non-severe SARS-CoV-2 infection. Study background: Bulk RNA from unsorted whole blood was sequenced; chains were unpaired.

The TCR comes from an adult who was a healthcare worker with PCR-confirmed SARS-CoV-2 infection or an uninfected control (not recorded which). Sequenced input: whole blood.

CDR3 protein: CASSLVTGLAIEQFF. The CDR3 DNA reads TGTGCCAGCAGCTTAGTTACAGGATTGGCAATCGAGCAGTTCTTC. The chain links TRBV7-9 to TRBJ2-1, with a tentative D call TRBD1 (5 bases). Trimming shortened V by 1 base and J by 10 bases, and 17 bases separated the two germline ends. This CDR3 spans 15 amino acids. Germline assignment: CDR1 SEHNR and CDR2 FQNEAQ (reference sequence). Full variable domain (missing parts from reference TRBV7-9 and TRBJ2-1): DTGVSQNPRHKITKRGQNVTFRCDPISEHNRLYWYRQTLGQGPEFLTYFQNEAQLEKSRLLSDRFSAERPKGSFSTLEIQRTEQGDSAMYLCASSLVTGLAIEQFFGPGTRLTVL.